The 23 T cell receptor beta chains reported below all come from one sample, sequenced in a study of OX40 agonist ivuxolimab in advanced cancers. TCRdb keeps only in-frame clones here, not all; method: immunoSEQ multiplex PCR. Altogether around 56,000 clones are present, 85% to 90% being singletons, with the ten largest covering 1.3% to 1.5%. The input for sequencing was CD4+ or CD8+ T cells sorted from blood, taken in a trial of the OX40 agonist ivuxolimab. These receptors originate from an adult with an advanced solid tumor such as melanoma, head and neck, liver or kidney cancer.

V is TRBV5-1 and J is TRBJ1-3; D call uncertain. The CDR3 has 17 residues. Germline loops: CDR1 SGHRS, CDR2 YFSETQ. Trimming cost V 0 bases and J 0 bases, with 13 bases left between them. The CDR3 DNA reads as TGCGCCAGCAGCTTGGTACCAGGAGATATCTCTGGAAACACCATATATTTT. This codes for CASSLVPGDISGNTIYF.

This chain links TRBV5-1 with TRBJ2-7; no reliable D call. Germline V lookup: CDR1 SGHRS, CDR2 YFSETQ. This CDR3 is built from 13 residues. V lost 7 bases, J lost 2 bases, and 13 bases lay in between. CDR3 residues: CASGKDGPYEQYF. The CDR3, as DNA: TGCGCCAGCGGAAAGGATGGGCCCTACGAGCAGTACTTC.

The chain joins TRBV5-1 to TRBJ1-3; no clear D gene. Germline V lookup: CDR1 SGHRS, CDR2 YFSETQ. V was cut by 0 bases and J by 0 bases, with 16 bases left in between. This CDR3 is 18 amino acids long. The CDR3 DNA sequence: TGCGCCAGCAGCTTGGGTCAAAGGGAAAGATACTCTGGAAACACCATATATTTT. Its translation: CASSLGQRERYSGNTIYF.

The rearrangement uses TRBV18 and TRBJ1-4; 7 bases align to TRBD1. Germline values: CDR1 KGHSH, CDR2 LQKENI. V dropped 6 bases and J dropped 0; count of bases not matched to a gene: 4. The CDR3 spans 15 residues. The DNA of the CDR3 is TGTGCCAGCTCGCGGGACAGAACAACTAATGAAAAACTGTTTTTT. Translating it yields CASSRDRTTNEKLFF.

The chain couples TRBV2 to TRBJ1-5; D unclear. The CDR3 loop spans 14 amino acids. The V gene lost 5 bases and the J gene lost 3 bases, with 11 bases spanning the gap. Looked up from germline, CDR1 is SNHLY and CDR2 is FYNNEI. The CDR3 DNA is TGTGCCAGCAGTTGGACCGGAGTCAATCAGCCCCAGCATTTT. The encoded protein is CASSWTGVNQPQHF.

The chain combines TRBV2 with TRBJ2-5; no clear D. Germline CDR1 SNHLY, CDR2 FYNNEI. Deletions cut 7 bases from V and 1 base from J, with 13 bases between. The CDR3 consists of 14 residues. The chain's CDR3 is CASTGVRIQETQYF. CDR3 coding DNA: TGTGCCAGCACCGGAGTCCGAATCCAAGAGACCCAGTACTTC.

This chain uses TRBV5-8 with TRBJ1-1; D is uncertain. CDR1 and CDR2 (germline): SGHTS, YDEGEE. This CDR3 comprises 15 residues. Trimming took off 0 bases at V and 3 bases at J, with 12 bases between the two ends. CDR3 nucleotides: TGTGCCAGCAGCTTGGAGTTCATGGGCGACACTGAAGCTTTCTTT. Amino acid sequence: CASSLEFMGDTEAFF.

The chain has TRBV2 and TRBJ2-1; D possibly corresponds to TRBD2 (5 bases). CDR1 is SNHLY, CDR2 FYNNEI, per germline. Trimming took off 4 bases at V and 10 bases at J, with 17 bases between the two ends. This CDR3 has 14 residues. The chain's CDR3 is CASSGSWTAGEQFF. The CDR3 nucleotides read TGTGCCAGCAGTGGATCATGGACTGCCGGAGAGCAGTTCTTC.

The genes are TRBV7-3 and TRBJ2-5; unclear D gene. There are 14 residues in the CDR3. V dropped 5 bases and J dropped 1 base, with 11 bases sitting between them. The V gene's germline CDR1 is SGHTA and CDR2 FQGTGA. CDR3 sequence (DNA): TGTGCCAGCAGCACCCAAGGGATCCAAGAGACCCAGTACTTC. This gives the protein CASSTQGIQETQYF.

V is TRBV29-1 and J is TRBJ1-5; no clear D. CDR1 is SQVTM, CDR2 ANQGSEA, per germline. V was cut by 4 bases and J by 3 bases, with 10 bases left in between. This CDR3 spans 13 amino acids. The CDR3 protein is CSVVVALNQPQHF. DNA of the CDR3: TGCAGCGTTGTCGTGGCTCTCAATCAGCCCCAGCATTTT. The full variable domain, completed using reference TRBV29-1 and TRBJ1-5, is SAVISQKPSRDICQRGTSLTIQCQVDSQVTMMFWYRQQPGQSLTLIATANQGSEATYESGFVIDKFPISRPNLTFSTLTVSNMSPEDSSIYLCSVVVALNQPQHFGDGTRLSIL.

The chain links TRBV28 to TRBJ2-1, with 7 bases fitting TRBD2. From germline, CDR1 is MDHEN and CDR2 SYDVKM. Losses at the gene ends were 6 bases for V and 1 base for J; bases not matched to a gene: 9. CDR3 size: 16 residues. CDR3 sequence (DNA): TGTGCCAGCAGCCCCGGCTCTAGCGGTTCCTACAATGAGCAGTTCTTC. Encoded protein: CASSPGSSGSYNEQFF.

The genes are TRBV28 and TRBJ1-4, with a weak D call TRBD1 (5 bases). In germline, CDR1 is MDHEN, CDR2 SYDVKM. Trimming shortened V by 10 bases and J by 3 bases, and 12 bases separated the two germline ends. This CDR3 contains 13 residues. The CDR3 DNA reads TGTGCCACCCACGGGACGGCTAATGAAAAACTGTTTTTT. Translating gives CATHGTANEKLFF.

The rearrangement joins TRBV4-1 to TRBJ2-3; 10 nucleotides align to TRBD1. After removal of 5 bases from V and 6 bases from J, the junction contained 8 bases not matched to a gene. The CDR3 extends over 15 amino acids. Germline values: CDR1 MGHRA, CDR2 YSYEKL. CDR3 DNA sequence: TGCGCCAGCAGCGTGCCCGGGACAGGGGTCGATACGCAGTATTTT. Translation: CASSVPGTGVDTQYF.

The chain recombines TRBV5-1 with TRBJ1-2, with D unclear. Germline values: CDR1 SGHRS, CDR2 YFSETQ. The germline V and J ends were trimmed by 4 bases and 4 bases, with 11 bases remaining between them. CDR3 length equals 13 residues. The CDR3 region has the DNA TGCGCCAGCAGCCCAAGGGAGCGCTATGGCTACACCTTC. Translating it yields CASSPRERYGYTF. The full variable domain, rest sourced from reference TRBV5-1 and TRBJ1-2, is KAGVTQTPRYLIKTRGQQVTLSCSPISGHRSVSWYQQTPGQGLQFLFEYFSETQRNKGNFPGRFSGRQFSNSRSEMNVSTLELGDSALYLCASSPRERYGYTFGSGTRLTVV.

The chain is built from TRBV12-5 and TRBJ2-3; 8 nucleotides agree with TRBD1. Per germline, CDR1 LGHNT and CDR2 FRNRAP. CDR3 length: 13 residues. The CDR3 DNA reads as TGTGCAAGTAGTCAGGGGGCCAGAGATACGCAGTATTTT. Its protein is CASSQGARDTQYF.

This chain joins TRBV29-1 and TRBJ1-4, with D possibly TRBD1 on 5 matching bases. This CDR3 comprises 15 residues. With 6 bases removed from V and 2 bases from J, the gap between germline ends came to 16 bases. CDR1 SQVTM and CDR2 ANQGSEA come from the germline V gene. CDR3 DNA sequence: TGCAGCGTAAGAAACCAGGGAGGGACTAATGAAAAACTGTTTTTT. Protein: CSVRNQGGTNEKLFF.

This chain joins TRBV15 and TRBJ2-3, with 13 bases aligning to TRBD2. There are 15 residues in the CDR3. Germline values: CDR1 LNHNV, CDR2 YYDKDF (reference sequence). Trimming at V came to 5 bases and at J to 5 bases, leaving 4 bases not matched to a gene. In nucleotides, the CDR3 is TGTGCCACCAGCCGACTAGCGGGAGGTATAGATACGCAGTATTTT. Its translation is CATSRLAGGIDTQYF.

This chain joins TRBV28 and TRBJ2-7; D gene uncertain. Germline V gives CDR1 MDHEN, CDR2 SYDVKM. Trimming removed 0 bases at V and 0 bases at J, with 9 bases between. The CDR3 is 15 residues long. Here the CDR3 reads CASSLWAVSSYEQYF. The DNA of the CDR3 is TGTGCCAGCAGTTTATGGGCAGTCAGCTCCTACGAGCAGTACTTC.

This chain joins TRBV28 and TRBJ2-1; TRBD2 matches 10 bases. Germline values: CDR1 MDHEN, CDR2 SYDVKM. J gave up 0 bases and V 1 base, and 3 bases lay outside the gene matches. This CDR3 contains 17 residues. Here the CDR3 DNA reads TGTGCCAGCAGTTTATTAGCGGGGGGCGGCTCCTACAATGAGCAGTTCTTC. This encodes CASSLLAGGGSYNEQFF.

J is TRBJ1-1 and V is TRBV30, with D unclear. V dropped 0 bases and J dropped 3 bases, with 8 bases sitting between them. The CDR3 consists of 13 residues. Germline V gene sequence: CDR1 GTSNPN, CDR2 SVGIG (reference sequence). Here the CDR3 reads CAWSVRSDTEAFF. The CDR3 DNA is TGTGCCTGGAGTGTACGATCCGACACTGAAGCTTTCTTT.

This rearrangement joins TRBV27 to TRBJ2-5, with a weak D call TRBD2 (5 bases). Trimming took 3 bases from V and 5 from J, leaving 10 bases between them. Germline values: CDR1 MNHEY, CDR2 SMNVEV (reference sequence). CDR3 size: 13 residues. The CDR3 nucleotides read TGTGCCAGCAGTTTCGGGGTCGGGGAGACCCAGTACTTC. Residues: CASSFGVGETQYF.

The J gene is TRBJ2-5, the V gene TRBV15, with D unresolved. The CDR3 sequence is 12 residues long. CDR1 LNHNV and CDR2 YYDKDF come from the germline V gene (reference sequence). Trimming left V 1 base short and J 9 bases short, with 9 bases between. CDR3 protein: CATSRGGSAQYF. The CDR3 DNA reads TGTGCCACCAGCAGAGGGGGTTCGGCCCAGTACTTC. The whole variable domain, filled in from reference TRBV15 and TRBJ2-5, reads DAMVIQNPRYQVTQFGKPVTLSCSQTLNHNVMYWYQQKSSQAPKLLFHYYDKDFNNEADTPDNFQSRRPNTSFCFLDIRSPGLGDTAMYLCATSRGGSAQYFGPGTRLLVL.

The genes are TRBV2 and TRBJ1-5; a weak D match, TRBD1 (6 bases). The CDR3 is 18 residues long. V lost 8 bases, J lost 2 bases, and 25 bases lay in between. Germline assignment: CDR1 SNHLY and CDR2 FYNNEI. CDR3 nucleotide sequence: TGTGCCAGCTCCCGGGGGCAGGGAGGGGGTAGCGGCAATCAGCCCCAGCATTTT. Encoded protein: CASSRGQGGGSGNQPQHF. Full variable domain (remainder filled in from reference TRBV2 and TRBJ1-5): EPEVTQTPSHQVTQMGQEVILRCVPISNHLYFYWYRQILGQKVEFLVSFYNNEISEKSEIFDDQFSVERPDGSNFTLKIRSTKLEDSAMYFCASSRGQGGGSGNQPQHFGDGTRLSIL.